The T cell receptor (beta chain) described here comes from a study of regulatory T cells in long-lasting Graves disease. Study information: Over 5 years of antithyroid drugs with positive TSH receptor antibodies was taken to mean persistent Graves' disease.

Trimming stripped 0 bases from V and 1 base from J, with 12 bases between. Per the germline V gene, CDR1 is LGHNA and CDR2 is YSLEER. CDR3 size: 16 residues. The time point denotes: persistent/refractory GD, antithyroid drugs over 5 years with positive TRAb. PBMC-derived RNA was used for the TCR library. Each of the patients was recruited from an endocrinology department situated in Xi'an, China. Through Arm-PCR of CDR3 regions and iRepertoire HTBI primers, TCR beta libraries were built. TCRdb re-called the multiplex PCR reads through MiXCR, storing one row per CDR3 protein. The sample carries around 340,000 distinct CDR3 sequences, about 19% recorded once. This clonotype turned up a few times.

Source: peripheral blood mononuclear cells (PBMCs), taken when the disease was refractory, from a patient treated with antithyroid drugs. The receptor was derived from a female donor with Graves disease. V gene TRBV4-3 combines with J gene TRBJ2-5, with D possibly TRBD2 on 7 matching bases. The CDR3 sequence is CASSQDPRGGQETQYF. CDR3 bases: TGCGCCAGCAGCCAAGATCCAAGGGGGGGCCAAGAGACCCAGTACTTC.